One and the same sample provided the 9 T cell receptor beta chains below, sequenced in a study of T cells in pancreatic ductal adenocarcinoma. No neoadjuvant therapy was given to the selected pancreatic ductal adenocarcinoma patients before their surgery. TCRdb keeps only in-frame clones here, not all; method: immunoSEQ multiplex PCR. The sample carries several thousand clones, 68% recorded once. The sequencing input was pancreatic tumor tissue. Every receptor here comes from a human donor with pancreatic ductal adenocarcinoma.

This chain joins TRBV5-4 and TRBJ2-1; TRBD1 matches 9 bases. The CDR3 length is 14 residues. After removal of 2 bases from V and 7 bases from J, the junction contained 4 bases not matched to a gene. The germline gives CDR1 SGHNT, CDR2 YYREEE (reference sequence). Here the CDR3 DNA reads TGTGCCAGCAGCTTCAACAGGGGGCAGAATGAGCAGTTCTTC. This codes for CASSFNRGQNEQFF.

This clone appeared a single time. The chain carries TRBV6-5 and TRBJ2-7; D is undetermined. The CDR3 loop spans 11 amino acids. Germline CDR1 MNHEY, CDR2 SVGAGI. The V and J ends lost 0 bases and 9 bases respectively, with 6 bases between them. This chain's CDR3 is CASSYSARQYF. CDR3 coding DNA: TGTGCCAGCAGTTACTCGGCTAGGCAGTACTTC.

The chain has TRBV5-1 and TRBJ2-1; 8 bases map to TRBD2. The CDR3 extends over 15 amino acids. J gave up 8 bases and V 4 bases, and 11 bases lay outside the gene matches. Looked up from germline, CDR1 is SGHRS and CDR2 is YFSETQ. The CDR3 coding sequence is TGCGCCAGCAGCCGCTCCGGGACTAGTTTCGATGAGCAGTTCTTC. Its protein product is CASSRSGTSFDEQFF.

This clone occurred a few times. The chain employs TRBV2 and TRBJ1-2; no clear D. The V end was cut by 4 bases, the J end by 0 bases, with 3 bases between. This CDR3 has 12 amino acids. CDR1 and CDR2 from the germline V gene are SNHLY and FYNNEI. The chain's CDR3 is CASSGPNYGYTF. The CDR3 DNA sequence: TGTGCCAGCAGTGGACCTAACTATGGCTACACCTTC.

This rearrangement joins TRBV6-1 to TRBJ2-7, with D possibly matching TRBD1 (5 bases). V was trimmed by 2 bases and J by 7 bases, leaving 9 bases between them. Germline CDR1 MNHNS, CDR2 SASEGT. This CDR3 spans 12 amino acids. For the CDR3, the DNA is TGTGCCAGCAGTGAAATTCGGACAGAGCAGTACTTC. Protein: CASSEIRTEQYF.

This clone is classed as large (0.1 to 1%). The rearrangement joins TRBV5-5 to TRBJ2-2, with no clear D. Between the trimmed V and J ends, which lost 3 bases and 3 bases, there was a span of 3 bases. In germline, CDR1 is SGHKS, CDR2 YYEKEE (reference sequence). The CDR3 has 12 residues. The CDR3 protein is CASSSYTGELFF. The CDR3 nucleotides are TGTGCCAGCAGCTCCTACACCGGGGAGCTGTTTTTT.

The chain couples TRBV19 to TRBJ2-7, with a weak D call TRBD1 (5 bases). The CDR3 has 12 residues. Trimming cost V 10 bases and J 4 bases, with 14 bases left between them. Germline loops: CDR1 LNHDA, CDR2 SQIVND (reference sequence). CDR3 coding DNA: TGTGCCACCCAGGACAATACGTACGAGCAGTACTTC. It translates to CATQDNTYEQYF. The full variable domain, its missing parts supplied by reference TRBV19 and TRBJ2-7, is DGGITQSPKYLFRKEGQNVTLSCEQNLNHDAMYWYRQDPGQGLRLIYYSQIVNDFQKGDIAEGYSVSREKKESFPLTVTSAQKNPTAFYLCATQDNTYEQYFGPGTRLTVT.

The chain couples TRBV2 to TRBJ2-2; possibly TRBD1 or TRBD2 for D (7 bases each). Germline CDR1 reads SNHLY; CDR2 reads FYNNEI. The length of the CDR3 is 14 residues. Trimming removed 4 bases at V and 5 bases at J, with 11 bases between. The CDR3, as DNA: TGTGCCAGCAGTGCCAGGGGGGGAACCGGGGAGCTGTTTTTT. Its translation: CASSARGGTGELFF.

The chain uses TRBV28 and TRBJ1-2; 9 bases line up with TRBD1. CDR1 and CDR2 (germline): MDHEN, SYDVKM. The V and J ends lost 6 bases and 6 bases, in that order; junction bases with no gene match: 5. The CDR3 length is 13 residues. CDR3 protein: CASSLRQGDGYTF. The CDR3 DNA is TGTGCCAGCAGCCTTAGACAGGGGGATGGCTACACCTTC.